This entry lists 29 T cell receptor beta chains sequenced from one sample in a study of low-dose radiotherapy and immunotherapy resistance in tumors. Both TCRalpha and TCRbeta chains were reverse transcribed with V-gene-specific primers. TCRs underwent around 20 PCR cycles of amplification with a constant-region primer and V-primer adapter. TCRdb re-derived calls from the reads in MiXCR, one entry per CDR3 protein. The repertoire holds about 97,000 distinct CDR3 sequences, with around 20% as singletons. Time point noted: after trial treatment. Treatment denoted: LDRT plus nivolumab, ipilimumab, low-dose cyclophosphamide and aspirin (RACIN trial). The sample consisted of PBMCs, taken after low-dose radiotherapy plus immunotherapy. Receptor source: a male donor with prostate cancer.

On this clonotype itself: A single base is all that separates this from a far larger clone, so a read error is likely. The CDR3 region is CASMKPGLAGYNEQYF. The CDR3 bases are TGTGCCAGCATGAAGCCGGGACTAGCGGGGTACAATGAGCAGTACTTC. The chain is built from TRBV5-4 and TRBJ2-5, with 13 positions matching TRBD2. V lost 6 bases and J lost 11; bases outside the gene matches: 16. The CDR3 spans 16 residues. The germline CDR1 and CDR2 sequences are SGHNT and YYREEE (reference sequence).

This clonotype was counted ten times or more. The rearrangement joins TRBV18 to TRBJ2-1, with 11 nucleotides matching TRBD2. The CDR3 spans 17 residues. Germline V gene sequence: CDR1 KGHSH, CDR2 LQKENI. The junction had 7 bases not matched to a gene; V was cut back by 2 bases and J by 4 bases. Here the CDR3 reads CASSPVTSGGQYNEQFF. The CDR3 coding sequence is TGTGCCAGCTCACCAGTTACTAGCGGGGGCCAATACAATGAGCAGTTCTTC.

In this sample, this clonotype turned up a few times. The chain uses TRBV28 and TRBJ2-3; the match to TRBD1 covers 10 bases. The germline V gene encodes CDR1 MDHEN and CDR2 SYDVKM. After removal of 5 bases from V and 10 bases from J, the junction contained 15 bases not matched to a gene. This CDR3 spans 16 amino acids. For the CDR3, the DNA is TGTGCCAGCAGTCCTTCGACAGGGGGCGAAGGTATAGCGCAGTATTTT. This encodes CASSPSTGGEGIAQYF.

In this sample, this clonotype turned up many times. The V call is TRBV20-1, the J call TRBJ1-6, with TRBD1 matching 8 bases. J was trimmed by 9 bases and V by 1 base; bases with no gene match: 2. The germline gives CDR1 DFQATT, CDR2 SNEGSKA (reference sequence). The CDR3 extends over 13 amino acids. CDR3 DNA: TGCAGTGCTAGAGGCAGGGGGCGTTCACCCCTCCACTTT. This codes for CSARGRGRSPLHF.

This clonotype was found many times. The chain links TRBV19 to TRBJ2-2; 7 nucleotides line up with TRBD1. The length of the CDR3 is 15 residues. J lost 0 bases, V lost 9 bases, and 7 bases had no gene match. Germline V gives CDR1 LNHDA, CDR2 SQIVND (reference sequence). The CDR3 coding sequence is TGTGCCAGCCACCGTCAGGGGGCGAACACCGGGGAGCTGTTTTTT. Translating gives CASHRQGANTGELFF. The variable domain in full, completed from reference TRBV19 and TRBJ2-2, reads DGGITQSPKYLFRKEGQNVTLSCEQNLNHDAMYWYRQDPGQGLRLIYYSQIVNDFQKGDIAEGYSVSREKKESFPLTVTSAQKNPTAFYLCASHRQGANTGELFFGEGSRLTVL.

This clonotype was seen many times. The chain is built from TRBV29-1 and TRBJ2-7; D remains ambiguous. CDR1 and CDR2 (germline): SQVTM, ANQGSEA. V lost 5 bases and J lost 3, with 8 bases in between. The CDR3 covers 11 residues. The chain's CDR3 is CSVFGGYEQYF. The CDR3 region has the DNA TGCAGCGTTTTCGGCGGCTACGAGCAGTACTTC.

This clonotype was counted a few times. The chain couples TRBV4-1 to TRBJ2-3; tentatively, D is TRBD2 (7 bases). Germline CDR1 and CDR2: MGHRA and YSYEKL. This CDR3 comprises 15 residues. The V end lost 4 bases, the J end lost 1 base, and 12 bases lay between the germline ends. The DNA of the CDR3 is TGCGCCAGCAGCCGGGGCGGGGGCGGCACAGATACGCAGTATTTT. Its translation is CASSRGGGGTDTQYF.

The sample holds many counts of this clonotype. J is TRBJ2-7 and V is TRBV19; no reliable D call. This CDR3 contains 13 residues. V lost 9 bases to trimming and J lost 0 bases, with 12 bases between them. Germline V gene sequence: CDR1 LNHDA, CDR2 SQIVND (reference sequence). The CDR3, as DNA: TGTGCCAGCCAAGACATATCCTCCTACGAGCAGTACTTC. It is translated as CASQDISSYEQYF.

This clonotype was picked up many times. This chain links TRBV10-1 with TRBJ1-2; D unresolved. V was trimmed by 1 base and J by 5 bases, leaving 8 bases between them. The CDR3 contains 13 residues. Looked up from germline, CDR1 is WNHNN and CDR2 is SYGVQD (reference sequence). In DNA, the CDR3 is TGCGCCAGCAGTGAGTACAGAAGTTATGGCTACACCTTC. Translating gives CASSEYRSYGYTF.

This clonotype was detected many times. The chain uses TRBV20-1 and TRBJ1-5; weak D call: TRBD1 (5 bases). Trimming took off 0 bases at V and 5 bases at J, with 11 bases between the two ends. This CDR3 contains 14 residues. CDR1 is DFQATT, CDR2 SNEGSKA, per germline (reference sequence). The CDR3 region is CSARDLRGDQPQHF. The CDR3 region has the DNA TGCAGTGCTAGAGATCTGAGGGGAGATCAGCCCCAGCATTTT.

The chain couples TRBV5-1 to TRBJ2-3; TRBD2 matches at 15 bases. The CDR3 extends over 16 amino acids. The V and J ends lost 4 bases and 1 base, in that order; junction bases with no gene match: 1. Per germline, CDR1 SGHRS and CDR2 YFSETQ. The CDR3 region is CASSGTSGGRTDTQYF. CDR3 in DNA: TGCGCCAGCAGCGGGACTAGCGGGGGGCGCACAGATACGCAGTATTTT.

The sample holds many counts of this clonotype. This chain connects TRBV6-6 to TRBJ2-7; D perhaps matches TRBD1 (5 bases). Germline V CDR1 and CDR2: MNHNY, SVGAGI (reference sequence). V lost 4 bases to trimming and J lost 6 bases, with 10 bases between them. The CDR3 is 12 residues long. The CDR3 region has the DNA TGTGCCAGCAGTTCAACAGGCCGCGAGCAGTACTTC. Its translation is CASSSTGREQYF.

This clonotype came up a few times. The V gene is TRBV5-1, the J gene TRBJ2-7, with D maybe TRBD2 (7 bases). Trimming pared 4 bases from V and 0 bases from J, leaving 11 bases between. The CDR3 is 14 amino acids. Per the germline V gene, CDR1 is SGHRS and CDR2 is YFSETQ. CDR3 protein: CASSKGGVSYEQYF. The CDR3 nucleotides read TGCGCCAGCAGCAAGGGGGGGGTCTCCTACGAGCAGTACTTC.

In this sample, this clonotype turned up many times. V gene TRBV27 combines with J gene TRBJ1-2; D is unclear. The CDR3 length is 13 residues. Trimming shortened V by 2 bases and J by 8 bases, and 12 bases separated the two germline ends. The V gene's germline CDR1 is MNHEY and CDR2 SMNVEV (reference sequence). Written as DNA, the CDR3 is TGTGCCAGCAGTTTAAAGGGAGAAAGGGGCTACACCTTC. It encodes CASSLKGERGYTF.

The sample holds many counts of this clonotype. This rearrangement joins TRBV6-5 to TRBJ1-4; D is possibly TRBD1 (5 bases). CDR3 length equals 13 residues. The V and J ends lost 6 bases and 8 bases respectively, with 13 bases between them. Germline-derived CDR1 and CDR2 are MNHEY and SVGAGI. The CDR3 nucleotides are TGTGCCAGCAGCGTCGGGGCAGGAGAAAAACTGTTTTTT. It specifies CASSVGAGEKLFF.

This clonotype was seen repeatedly, ten times or more. The rearrangement uses TRBV5-6 and TRBJ2-5, with D perhaps matching TRBD1 (5 bases). Germline CDR1 and CDR2: SGHDT and YYEEEE. The V end lost 1 base, the J end lost 5 bases, and 9 bases lay between the germline ends. This CDR3 is built from 13 residues. The CDR3 is CASSLQAGETQYF. The CDR3 bases are TGTGCCAGCAGCTTGCAGGCAGGGGAGACCCAGTACTTC.

This clonotype occurred many times. This chain joins TRBV27 and TRBJ1-1; D call uncertain. This CDR3 region has 13 residues. In germline, CDR1 is MNHEY, CDR2 SMNVEV (reference sequence). Trimming took 6 bases from V and 6 from J, leaving 14 bases between them. As DNA, the CDR3 is TGTGCCAGCAGCCCACGTCGGGGTGCTGAAGCTTTCTTT. Protein: CASSPRRGAEAFF.

Relative to its sample, this clonotype is medium-sized. This chain joins TRBV6-5 and TRBJ2-3, with D unresolved. The CDR3 has 12 residues. Trimming shortened V by 7 bases and J by 2 bases, and 7 bases separated the two germline ends. Germline V gene lookup returns CDR1 MNHEY and CDR2 SVGAGI. In nucleotides, the CDR3 is TGTGCCAGCATTGGGCCCACAGATACGCAGTATTTT. Translating it yields CASIGPTDTQYF.

This clonotype was recorded at least ten times. The genes are TRBV29-1 and TRBJ2-5; 7 positions agree with TRBD1. CDR3 length: 12 amino acids. The junction had 6 bases not matched to a gene; V was cut back by 8 bases and J by 3 bases. From germline, CDR1 is SQVTM and CDR2 ANQGSEA. The CDR3 is CSSRDSEETQYF. The CDR3 nucleotides are TGCAGCAGCCGGGACAGTGAAGAGACCCAGTACTTC. Based on the CDR3 plus reference TRBV29-1 and TRBJ2-5, the full variable domain is SAVISQKPSRDICQRGTSLTIQCQVDSQVTMMFWYRQQPGQSLTLIATANQGSEATYESGFVIDKFPISRPNLTFSTLTVSNMSPEDSSIYLCSSRDSEETQYFGPGTRLLVL.

Ten or more counts support this clonotype. The CDR3 DNA reads TGTGCCAGCAGCTTAACCCTCACATGGTCCCGGGACAGGGACAAAGCTTTCTTT. It translates to CASSLTLTWSRDRDKAFF. This sequence joins TRBV11-2 and TRBJ1-1, with TRBD1 matching over 9 bases. The length of the CDR3 is 18 residues. Germline loops: CDR1 SGHAT, CDR2 FQNNGV. V shed 2 bases and J 9 bases; nucleotides not matched to a gene: 19.

Many counts were recorded for this clonotype. The chain couples TRBV6-8 to TRBJ2-7; D is possibly TRBD2 (5 bases). The CDR3 totals 13 residues. CDR1 and CDR2 (germline): MNHGY, SAAAGT. V lost 6 bases, J lost 2 bases, and 11 bases lay in between. This CDR3 reads CASSGGEPYEQYF. The CDR3 DNA reads TGTGCCAGCAGCGGTGGGGAGCCCTACGAGCAGTACTTC.

A single count supports this clonotype. The rearrangement links TRBV12-3 or TRBV12-4 to TRBJ2-2; D may be TRBD1 or TRBD2 (5 bases each). The CDR3 is made up of 14 amino acids. V lost 8 bases to trimming and J lost 4 bases, with 14 bases between them. The CDR3 loop is CASGRGAGTGELFF. The CDR3 DNA is TGTGCCAGCGGGAGAGGGGCAGGCACCGGGGAGCTGTTTTTT.

This clonotype was observed at least ten times. The CDR3 protein is CASSYTRPSYEQYF. For the CDR3, the DNA is TGCGCCAGCAGCTACACGCGCCCCTCCTACGAGCAGTACTTC. The chain is built from TRBV5-1 and TRBJ2-7; no definite D call. CDR1 and CDR2 (germline): SGHRS, YFSETQ. V dropped 3 bases and J dropped 0 bases, with 10 bases sitting between them. CDR3 size: 14 residues.

The table lists this clonotype with many counts. The chain uses TRBV3-1 and TRBJ2-2, with D perhaps being TRBD1 or TRBD2 (5 bases each). V shed 1 base and J shed 4 bases, with 13 bases lying between them. This CDR3 comprises 16 residues. CDR1 LGHDT and CDR2 YNNKEL come from the germline V gene (reference sequence). The CDR3 nucleotides read TGTGCCAGCAGCCAAGGATCTGAGGGGTTCACCGGGGAGCTGTTTTTT. Translating it yields CASSQGSEGFTGELFF.

This sequence joins TRBV5-1 and TRBJ2-7, with 8 bases lining up with TRBD1. The germline V gene has CDR1 SGHRS and CDR2 YFSETQ. The CDR3 length is 15 residues. The V gene end was trimmed by 1 base and the J gene end by 0 bases; junction bases not matched to a gene: 3. The CDR3 protein is CASSLSQGASYEQYF. CDR3 in DNA: TGCGCCAGCAGCTTGAGTCAGGGGGCCTCCTACGAGCAGTACTTC. The whole variable domain, filled in from reference TRBV5-1 and TRBJ2-7, reads KAGVTQTPRYLIKTRGQQVTLSCSPISGHRSVSWYQQTPGQGLQFLFEYFSETQRNKGNFPGRFSGRQFSNSRSEMNVSTLELGDSALYLCASSLSQGASYEQYFGPGTRLTVT.

This clonotype was seen only once. V usage is TRBV6-5 and J usage is TRBJ2-1; TRBD2 agrees at 10 bases. Looked up from germline, CDR1 is MNHEY and CDR2 is SVGAGI. The CDR3 has 16 residues. The trim removed 4 bases at V and 0 bases at J, leaving 3 bases unmatched. The CDR3 nucleotides are TGTGCCAGCAGTTCCTGGACTAGCGGCTCCTACAATGAGCAGTTCTTC. Residues: CASSSWTSGSYNEQFF.

This clonotype occurred a few times. V usage is TRBV2 and J usage is TRBJ2-3, with D perhaps given as TRBD1 or TRBD2 (5 bases each). The germline CDR1 and CDR2 sequences are SNHLY and FYNNEI. The CDR3 contains 14 residues. V shed 7 bases and J shed 4 bases, with 15 bases lying between them. The CDR3 region is CASTPRDPADTQYF. The CDR3 region has the DNA TGTGCCAGCACCCCCCGGGACCCCGCAGATACGCAGTATTTT.

This clonotype was observed at least ten times. This sequence joins TRBV2 and TRBJ2-1, with D possibly being TRBD2 (6 bases). This CDR3 region has 14 residues. Between the trimmed V and J ends, which lost 7 bases and 8 bases, there was a span of 18 bases. Looked up from germline, CDR1 is SNHLY and CDR2 is FYNNEI. CDR3 amino acids: CASNPGLGVDEQFF. DNA of the CDR3: TGTGCCAGCAATCCGGGACTCGGGGTCGATGAGCAGTTCTTC.

V and J are TRBV5-1 and TRBJ2-7; D perhaps matches TRBD1 (8 bases). CDR1 and CDR2 from the germline V gene are SGHRS and YFSETQ. Trimming shortened V by 4 bases and J by 5 bases, and 16 bases separated the two germline ends. This CDR3 spans 14 amino acids. The CDR3 nucleotides are TGCGCCAGCAGCCCGAGACAGGGGAGGGACGAGCAGTACTTC. Its translation is CASSPRQGRDEQYF. Supplemented by reference TRBV5-1 and TRBJ2-7, the full variable domain reads KAGVTQTPRYLIKTRGQQVTLSCSPISGHRSVSWYQQTPGQGLQFLFEYFSETQRNKGNFPGRFSGRQFSNSRSEMNVSTLELGDSALYLCASSPRQGRDEQYFGPGTRLTVT.